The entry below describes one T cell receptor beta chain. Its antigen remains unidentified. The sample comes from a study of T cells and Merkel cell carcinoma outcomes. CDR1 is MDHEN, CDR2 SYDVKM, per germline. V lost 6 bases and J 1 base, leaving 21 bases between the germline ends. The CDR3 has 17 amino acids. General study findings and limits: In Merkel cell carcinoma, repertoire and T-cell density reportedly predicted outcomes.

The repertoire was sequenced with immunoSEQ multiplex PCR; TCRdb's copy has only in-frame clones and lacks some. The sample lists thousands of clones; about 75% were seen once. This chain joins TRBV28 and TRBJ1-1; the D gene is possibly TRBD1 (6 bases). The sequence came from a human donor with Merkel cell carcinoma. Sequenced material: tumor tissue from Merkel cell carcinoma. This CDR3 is CASRQTGLGGENTEAFF. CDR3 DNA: TGTGCCAGCAGACAAACAGGGCTCGGGGGGGAGAACACTGAAGCTTTCTTT.